The clone carrying this T cell receptor beta chain was observed a few times. What it binds is unknown. This CDR3 region has 16 residues. V was cut by 2 bases and J by 4 bases, with 19 bases left in between. Germline CDR1 and CDR2: SGHRS and YFSETQ. This sample was taken from a study of beta chain features in type 1 diabetes. The study reverse transcribed the entire isolated RNA, so it sequenced expressed TCRB transcripts. Method: immunoSEQ multiplex PCR; TCRdb's copy keeps in-frame clones and lacks some. The data show a few hundred thousand clones, about 13% seen once. Study outcomes and limitations: Moderate but significant shortening of TCRB CDR3s was recorded in all four CD4+ subsets from Type 1 diabetes patients.

Material for sequencing was naive CD4+ T cells from blood. The chain has TRBV5-1 and TRBJ2-7; TRBD2 might be the D (5 bases). The TCR comes from a woman under 30 with type 1 diabetes. CDR3 nucleotide sequence: TGCGCCAGCAGCTTCGGATCGAGCAGCGGCGCTTACGAGCAGTACTTC. Translation gives CASSFGSSSGAYEQYF.